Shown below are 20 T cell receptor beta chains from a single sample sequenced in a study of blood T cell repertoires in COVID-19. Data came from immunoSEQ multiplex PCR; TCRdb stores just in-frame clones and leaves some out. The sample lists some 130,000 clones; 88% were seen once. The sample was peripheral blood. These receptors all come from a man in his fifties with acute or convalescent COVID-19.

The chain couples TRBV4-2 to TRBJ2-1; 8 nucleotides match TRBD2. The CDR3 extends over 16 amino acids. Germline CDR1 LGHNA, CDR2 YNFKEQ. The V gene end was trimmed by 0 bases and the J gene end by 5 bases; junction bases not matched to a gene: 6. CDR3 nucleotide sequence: TGTGCCAGCAGCCAAGATCGACTAGCGCGTAACAATGAGCAGTTCTTC. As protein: CASSQDRLARNNEQFF.

The CDR3 region is CATGGLAEGGEQYF. As DNA, the CDR3 is TGTGCCACAGGGGGACTAGCCGAAGGTGGCGAGCAGTACTTC. The V call is TRBV10-3, the J call TRBJ2-7, with TRBD2 identical over 9 bases. V dropped 10 bases and J dropped 6; count of bases not matched to a gene: 13. CDR3 length: 14 residues. The germline gives CDR1 ENHRY, CDR2 SYGVKD.

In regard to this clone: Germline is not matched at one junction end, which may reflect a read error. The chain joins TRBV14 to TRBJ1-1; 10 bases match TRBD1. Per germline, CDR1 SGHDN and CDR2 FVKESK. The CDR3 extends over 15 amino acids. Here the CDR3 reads CANSPRTGGNTEAFF. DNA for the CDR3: TGTGCCAACAGCCCACGGACAGGGGGGAACACTGAAGCTTTCTTT.

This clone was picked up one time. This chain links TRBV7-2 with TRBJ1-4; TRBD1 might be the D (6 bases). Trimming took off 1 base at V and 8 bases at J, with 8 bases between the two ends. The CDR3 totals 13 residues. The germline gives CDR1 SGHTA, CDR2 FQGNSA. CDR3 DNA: TGTGCCAGCAGCTTAGTACAGGGAGAAAAACTGTTTTTT. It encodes CASSLVQGEKLFF.

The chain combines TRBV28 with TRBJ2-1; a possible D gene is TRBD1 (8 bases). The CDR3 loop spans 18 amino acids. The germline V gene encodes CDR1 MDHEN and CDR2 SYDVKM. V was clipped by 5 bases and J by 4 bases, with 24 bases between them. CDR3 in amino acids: CASSPLWTGRGWYNEQFF. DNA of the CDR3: TGTGCCAGCAGTCCCCTCTGGACAGGGAGGGGGTGGTACAATGAGCAGTTCTTC.

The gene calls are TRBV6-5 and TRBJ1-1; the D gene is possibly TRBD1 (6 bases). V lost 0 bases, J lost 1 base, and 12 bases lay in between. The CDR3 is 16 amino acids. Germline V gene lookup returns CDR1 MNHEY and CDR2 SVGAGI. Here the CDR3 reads CASSYSQGPPNTEAFF. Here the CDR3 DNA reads TGTGCCAGCAGTTACTCCCAGGGGCCACCGAACACTGAAGCTTTCTTT.

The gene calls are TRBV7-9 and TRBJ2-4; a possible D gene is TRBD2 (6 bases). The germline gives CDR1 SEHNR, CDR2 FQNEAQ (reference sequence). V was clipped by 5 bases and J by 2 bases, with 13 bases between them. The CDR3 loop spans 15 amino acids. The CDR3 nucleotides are TGTGCCAGCAGCCCCGGAGGGGAGCCCAAAAACATTCAGTACTTC. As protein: CASSPGGEPKNIQYF.

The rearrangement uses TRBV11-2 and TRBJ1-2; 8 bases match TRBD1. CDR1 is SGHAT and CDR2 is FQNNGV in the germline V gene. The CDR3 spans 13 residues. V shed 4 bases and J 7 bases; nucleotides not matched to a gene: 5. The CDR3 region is CASSSGQGGGYTF. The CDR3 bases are TGTGCCAGCAGCTCCGGACAGGGTGGTGGCTACACCTTC.

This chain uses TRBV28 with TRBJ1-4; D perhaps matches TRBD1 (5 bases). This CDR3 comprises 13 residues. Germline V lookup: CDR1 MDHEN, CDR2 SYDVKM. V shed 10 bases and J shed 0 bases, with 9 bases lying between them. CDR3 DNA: TGTGCCACCAGACAGTCAACTAATGAAAAACTGTTTTTT. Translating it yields CATRQSTNEKLFF.

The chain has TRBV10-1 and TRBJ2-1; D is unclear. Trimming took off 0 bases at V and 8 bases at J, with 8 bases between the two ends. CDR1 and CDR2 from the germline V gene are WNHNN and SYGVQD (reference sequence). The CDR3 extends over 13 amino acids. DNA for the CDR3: TGCGCCAGCAGTGAGTCTAGCTTCCATGAGCAGTTCTTC. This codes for CASSESSFHEQFF.

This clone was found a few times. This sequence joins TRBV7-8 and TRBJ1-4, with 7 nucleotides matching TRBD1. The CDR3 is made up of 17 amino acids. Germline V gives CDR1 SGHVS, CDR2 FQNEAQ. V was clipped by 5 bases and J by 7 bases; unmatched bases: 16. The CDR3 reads CASSPGHQQGKGEKLFF. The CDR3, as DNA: TGTGCCAGCAGCCCGGGCCACCAACAGGGGAAAGGTGAAAAACTGTTTTTT.

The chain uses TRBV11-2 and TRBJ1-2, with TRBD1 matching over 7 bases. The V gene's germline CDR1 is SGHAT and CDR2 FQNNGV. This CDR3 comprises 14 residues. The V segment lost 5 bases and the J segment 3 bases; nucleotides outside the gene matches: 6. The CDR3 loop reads CASSPTGRHYGYTF. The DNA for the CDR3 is TGTGCCAGCAGCCCGACAGGGCGACACTATGGCTACACCTTC.

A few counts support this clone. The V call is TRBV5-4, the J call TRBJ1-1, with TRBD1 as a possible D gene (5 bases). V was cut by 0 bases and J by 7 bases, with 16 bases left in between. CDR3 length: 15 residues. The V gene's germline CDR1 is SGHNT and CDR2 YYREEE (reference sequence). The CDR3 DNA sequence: TGTGCCAGCAGCTTGGAATCAGGGAGGTCGGGTGAAGCTTTCTTT. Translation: CASSLESGRSGEAFF.

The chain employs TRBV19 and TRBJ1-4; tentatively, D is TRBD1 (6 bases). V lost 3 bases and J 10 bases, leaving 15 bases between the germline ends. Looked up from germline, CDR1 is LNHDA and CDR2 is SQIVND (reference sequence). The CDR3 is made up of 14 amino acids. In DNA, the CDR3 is TGTGCCAGTAGTATGGGGACACCAACAGGAAAACTGTTTTTT. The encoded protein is CASSMGTPTGKLFF.

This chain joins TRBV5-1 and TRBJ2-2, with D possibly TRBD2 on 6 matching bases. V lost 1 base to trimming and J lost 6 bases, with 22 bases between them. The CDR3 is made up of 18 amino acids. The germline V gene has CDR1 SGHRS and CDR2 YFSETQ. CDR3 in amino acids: CASSLNLLGPGDSGELFF. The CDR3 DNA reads TGCGCCAGCAGCTTGAACCTTCTAGGACCCGGGGACTCCGGGGAGCTGTTTTTT.

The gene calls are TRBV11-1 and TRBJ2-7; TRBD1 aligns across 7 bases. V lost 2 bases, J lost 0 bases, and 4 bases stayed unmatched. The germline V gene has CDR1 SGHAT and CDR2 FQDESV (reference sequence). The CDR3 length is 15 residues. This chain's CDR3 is CASSLSPGGSYEQYF. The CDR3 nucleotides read TGTGCCAGCAGCTTAAGTCCAGGGGGCTCCTACGAGCAGTACTTC.

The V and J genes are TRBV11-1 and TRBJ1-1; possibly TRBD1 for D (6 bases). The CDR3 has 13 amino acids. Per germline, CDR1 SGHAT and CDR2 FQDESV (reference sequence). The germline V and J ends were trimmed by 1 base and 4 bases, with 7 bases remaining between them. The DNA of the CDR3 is TGTGCCAGCAGCTTAGTCAGGGGCACTGAAGCTTTCTTT. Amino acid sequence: CASSLVRGTEAFF.

The CDR3 region is CATSSVEGQGRGYTF. DNA of the CDR3: TGTGCCACCAGCAGCGTAGAAGGGCAGGGTCGTGGCTACACCTTC. The chain combines TRBV15 with TRBJ1-2; the D gene is possibly TRBD1 (5 bases). V was cut by 3 bases and J by 7 bases, with 18 bases left in between. Germline CDR1 LNHNV, CDR2 YYDKDF (reference sequence). CDR3 length equals 15 residues.

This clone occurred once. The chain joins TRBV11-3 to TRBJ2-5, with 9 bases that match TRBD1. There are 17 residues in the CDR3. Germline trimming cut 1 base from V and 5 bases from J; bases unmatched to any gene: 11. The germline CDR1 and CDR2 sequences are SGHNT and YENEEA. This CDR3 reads CASSLGVGTGSIETQYF. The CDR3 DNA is TGTGCCAGCAGCTTAGGGGTTGGGACAGGGTCCATCGAGACCCAGTACTTC.

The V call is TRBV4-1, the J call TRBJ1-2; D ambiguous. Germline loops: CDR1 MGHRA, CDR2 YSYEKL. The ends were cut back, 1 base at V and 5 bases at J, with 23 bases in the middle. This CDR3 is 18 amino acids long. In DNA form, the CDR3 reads TGCGCCAGCAGCCAAGCCGGGTTAGGGCCCCGGGGTCTATATGGCTACACCTTC. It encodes CASSQAGLGPRGLYGYTF.